This T cell receptor (beta chain) was profiled in a study of regulatory T cells in long-lasting Graves disease. Of note for this clonotype: The antigen remains undetermined.

Arm-PCR with iRepertoire HTBI primers amplified the CDR3 regions for these TCR beta libraries. TCRdb re-analysed the multiplex PCR reads in MiXCR, keeping a single row per CDR3 protein. The repertoire holds hundreds of thousands of distinct CDR3 sequences, with roughly 14% as singletons. Study-wide findings and caveats: Persistent Graves' patients had lower TCR diversity than newly diagnosed ones. Researchers reported studying only peripheral blood, not thyroid tissue.

Time point defined: newly diagnosed GD, antithyroid drugs for less than 3 months. Scientists built the TCR library using RNA that was extracted from PBMCs. The CDR3 runs to 14 residues. Germline trimming cut 6 bases from V and 2 bases from J; bases unmatched to any gene: 6. From germline, CDR1 is MNHNS and CDR2 SASEGT. These data also formed part of another study, on T cells in Graves' hyperthyroidism and ophthalmopathy. Turning to that study: The HTBI primer set served for first-round RT-PCR of the TCR CDR3.

The TCR comes from a young man with Graves disease. The sample was peripheral blood mononuclear cells (PBMCs), taken at new diagnosis, from a patient treated with antithyroid drugs. The chain is built from TRBV6-1 and TRBJ2-7; 8 bases map to TRBD1. This CDR3 is CASRDRALAYEQYF. CDR3 DNA: TGTGCCAGCAGGGACAGGGCTTTAGCCTACGAGCAGTACTTC.